The text below deals with one T cell receptor beta chain. Its antigen is unidentified. This sample was included in a study of T cell responses to AZD1222 COVID-19 vaccine. The study's findings and limits: Sampled repertoires all dated from after the peak T cell response.

TCRdb's table, derived via immunoSEQ multiplex PCR, lists solely in-frame clones and lacks some. Here the sample spans about 94,000 clones, around 90% being singletons. Deletions cut 0 bases from V and 6 bases from J, with 10 bases between. Germline V gene sequence: CDR1 SGHRS, CDR2 YFSETQ. CDR3 length: 14 residues. This specimen consisted of peripheral blood, obtained on day 0 of AZD1222 vaccination. The J gene is TRBJ1-5, the V gene TRBV5-1, with TRBD1 as a possible D gene (6 bases). The receptor's source is an adult in good health. The CDR3 here is CASSLDGGGQPQHF. CDR3 nucleotide sequence: TGCGCCAGCAGCTTGGATGGGGGCGGTCAGCCCCAGCATTTT.